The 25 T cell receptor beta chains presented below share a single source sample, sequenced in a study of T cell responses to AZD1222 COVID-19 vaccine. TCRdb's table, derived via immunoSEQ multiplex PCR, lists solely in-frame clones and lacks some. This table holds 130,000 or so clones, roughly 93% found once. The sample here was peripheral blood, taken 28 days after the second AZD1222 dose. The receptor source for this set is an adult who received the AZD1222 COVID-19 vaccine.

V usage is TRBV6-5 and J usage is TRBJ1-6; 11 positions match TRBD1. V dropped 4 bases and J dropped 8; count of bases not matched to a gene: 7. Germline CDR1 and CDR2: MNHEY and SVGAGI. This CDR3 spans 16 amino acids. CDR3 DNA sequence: TGTGCCAGCAGTTCCGGGACAGGGGGTGGATATTCACCCCTCCACTTT. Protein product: CASSSGTGGGYSPLHF.

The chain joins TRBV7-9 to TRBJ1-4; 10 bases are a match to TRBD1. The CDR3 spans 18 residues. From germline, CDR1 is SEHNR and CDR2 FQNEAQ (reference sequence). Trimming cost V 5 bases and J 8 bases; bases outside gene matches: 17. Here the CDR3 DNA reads TGTGCCAGCAGCCGGGACAGGGGTCTGAGGGGCAGCTACGAAAAACTGTTTTTT. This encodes CASSRDRGLRGSYEKLFF.

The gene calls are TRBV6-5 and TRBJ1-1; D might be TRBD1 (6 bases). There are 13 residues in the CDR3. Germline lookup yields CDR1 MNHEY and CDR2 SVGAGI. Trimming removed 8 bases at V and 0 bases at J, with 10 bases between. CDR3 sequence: CASARGMNTEAFF. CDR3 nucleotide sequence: TGTGCCAGCGCAAGGGGGATGAACACTGAAGCTTTCTTT.

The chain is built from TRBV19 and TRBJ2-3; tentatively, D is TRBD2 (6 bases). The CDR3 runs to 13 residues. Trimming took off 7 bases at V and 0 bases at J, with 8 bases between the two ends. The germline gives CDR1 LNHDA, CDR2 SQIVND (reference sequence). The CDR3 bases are TGTGCCAGTAAAGCGGGTAGCACAGATACGCAGTATTTT. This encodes CASKAGSTDTQYF.

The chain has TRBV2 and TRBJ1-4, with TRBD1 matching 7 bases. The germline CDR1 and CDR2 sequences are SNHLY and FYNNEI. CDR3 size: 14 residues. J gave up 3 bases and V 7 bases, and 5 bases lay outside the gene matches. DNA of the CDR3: TGTGCCAGCAACCTGGACAGGCCTAATGAAAAACTGTTTTTT. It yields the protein CASNLDRPNEKLFF.

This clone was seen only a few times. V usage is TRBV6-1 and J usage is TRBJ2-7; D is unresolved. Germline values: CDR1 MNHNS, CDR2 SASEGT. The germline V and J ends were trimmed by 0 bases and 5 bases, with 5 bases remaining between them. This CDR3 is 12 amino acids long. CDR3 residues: CASSEALNEQYF. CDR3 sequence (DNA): TGTGCCAGCAGTGAAGCGCTAAACGAGCAGTACTTC.

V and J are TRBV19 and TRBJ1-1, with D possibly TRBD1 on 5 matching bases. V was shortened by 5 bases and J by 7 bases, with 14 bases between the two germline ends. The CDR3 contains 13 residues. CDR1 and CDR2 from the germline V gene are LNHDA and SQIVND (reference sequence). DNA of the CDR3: TGTGCCAGTAGTGTGACAGTCCGGGGTGAAGCTTTCTTT. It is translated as CASSVTVRGEAFF.

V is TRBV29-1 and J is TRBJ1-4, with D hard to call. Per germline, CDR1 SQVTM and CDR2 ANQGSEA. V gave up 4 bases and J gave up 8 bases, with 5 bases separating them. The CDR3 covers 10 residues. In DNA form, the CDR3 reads TGCAGCGTTGGAGCCGAAAAACTGTTTTTT. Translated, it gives CSVGAEKLFF. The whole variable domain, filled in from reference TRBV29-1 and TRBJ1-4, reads SAVISQKPSRDICQRGTSLTIQCQVDSQVTMMFWYRQQPGQSLTLIATANQGSEATYESGFVIDKFPISRPNLTFSTLTVSNMSPEDSSIYLCSVGAEKLFFGSGTQLSVL.

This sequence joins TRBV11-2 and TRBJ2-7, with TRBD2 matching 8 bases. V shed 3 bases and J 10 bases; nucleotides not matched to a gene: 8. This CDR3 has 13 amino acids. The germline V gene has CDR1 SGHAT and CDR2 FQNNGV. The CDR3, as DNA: TGTGCCAGCAGCTTCGAAACGGGGGGGATTCAGTACTTC. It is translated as CASSFETGGIQYF.

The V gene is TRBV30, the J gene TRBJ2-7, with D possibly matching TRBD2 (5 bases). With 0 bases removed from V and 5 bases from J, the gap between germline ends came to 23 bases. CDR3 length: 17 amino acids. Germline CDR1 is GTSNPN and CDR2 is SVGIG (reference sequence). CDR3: CAWSVGHGLAMSHEQYF. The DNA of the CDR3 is TGTGCCTGGAGTGTAGGGCATGGGCTAGCCATGTCCCACGAGCAGTACTTC.

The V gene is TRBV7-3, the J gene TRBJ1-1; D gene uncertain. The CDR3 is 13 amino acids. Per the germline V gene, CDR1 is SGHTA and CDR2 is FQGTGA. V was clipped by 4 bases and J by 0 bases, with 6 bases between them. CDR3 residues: CASSSSLNTEAFF. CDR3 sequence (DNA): TGTGCCAGCAGCTCCTCATTGAACACTGAAGCTTTCTTT.

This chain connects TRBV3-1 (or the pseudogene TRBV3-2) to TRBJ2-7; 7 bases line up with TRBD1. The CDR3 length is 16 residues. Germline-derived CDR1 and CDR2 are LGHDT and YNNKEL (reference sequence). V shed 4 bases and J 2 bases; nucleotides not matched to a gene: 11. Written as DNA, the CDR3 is TGTGCCAGCAGCCCGATGCGACAGGGCTCGGCCTACGAGCAGTACTTC. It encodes CASSPMRQGSAYEQYF.

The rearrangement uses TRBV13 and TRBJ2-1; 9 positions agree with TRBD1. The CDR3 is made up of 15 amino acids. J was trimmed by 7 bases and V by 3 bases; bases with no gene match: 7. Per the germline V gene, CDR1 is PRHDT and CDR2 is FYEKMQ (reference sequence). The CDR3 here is CASSFWTGDNNEQFF. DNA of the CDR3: TGTGCCAGCAGCTTTTGGACAGGGGACAATAATGAGCAGTTCTTC. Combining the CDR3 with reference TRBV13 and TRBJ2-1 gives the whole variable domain AAGVIQSPRHLIKEKRETATLKCYPIPRHDTVYWYQQGPGQDPQFLISFYEKMQSDKGSIPDRFSAQQFSDYHSELNMSSLELGDSALYFCASSFWTGDNNEQFFGPGTRLTVL.

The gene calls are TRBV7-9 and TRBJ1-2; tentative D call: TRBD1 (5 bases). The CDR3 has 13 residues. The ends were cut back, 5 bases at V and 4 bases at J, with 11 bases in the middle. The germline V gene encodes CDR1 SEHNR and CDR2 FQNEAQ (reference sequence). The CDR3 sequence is CASSPGSTYGYTF. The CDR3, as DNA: TGTGCCAGCAGCCCAGGGAGTACCTATGGCTACACCTTC.

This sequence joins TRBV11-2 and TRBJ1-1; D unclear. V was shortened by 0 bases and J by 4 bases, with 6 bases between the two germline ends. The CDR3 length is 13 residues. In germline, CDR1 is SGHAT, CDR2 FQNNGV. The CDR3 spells CASSLETSTEAFF. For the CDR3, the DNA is TGTGCCAGCAGCTTAGAGACATCCACTGAAGCTTTCTTT. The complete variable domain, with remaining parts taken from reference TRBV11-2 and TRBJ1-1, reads EAGVAQSPRYKIIEKRQSVAFWCNPISGHATLYWYQQILGQGPKLLIQFQNNGVVDDSQLPKDRFSAERLKGVDSTLKIQPAKLEDSAVYLCASSLETSTEAFFGQGTRLTVV.

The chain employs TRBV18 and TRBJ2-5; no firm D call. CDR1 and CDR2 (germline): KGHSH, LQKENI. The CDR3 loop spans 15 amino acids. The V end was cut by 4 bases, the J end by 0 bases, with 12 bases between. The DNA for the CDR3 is TGTGCCAGCTCACGGGCAGACCCGTACCAAGAGACCCAGTACTTC. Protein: CASSRADPYQETQYF.

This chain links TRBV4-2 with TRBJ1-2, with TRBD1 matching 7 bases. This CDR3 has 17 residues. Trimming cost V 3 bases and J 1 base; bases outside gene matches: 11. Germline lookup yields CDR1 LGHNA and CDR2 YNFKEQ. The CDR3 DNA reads TGTGCCAGCAGCCAGATCCCACAGGGGTTTGTTAACTATGGCTACACCTTC. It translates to CASSQIPQGFVNYGYTF.

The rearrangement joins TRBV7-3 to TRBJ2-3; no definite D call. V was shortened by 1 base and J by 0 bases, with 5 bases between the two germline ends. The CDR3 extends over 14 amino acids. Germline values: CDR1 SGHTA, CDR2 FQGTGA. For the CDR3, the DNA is TGTGCCAGCAGCTTAAAAGCTAGCACAGATACGCAGTATTTT. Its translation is CASSLKASTDTQYF.

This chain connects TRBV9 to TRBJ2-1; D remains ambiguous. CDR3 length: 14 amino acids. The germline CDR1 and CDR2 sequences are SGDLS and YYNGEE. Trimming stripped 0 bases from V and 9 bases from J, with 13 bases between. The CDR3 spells CASSVAGPSTEQFF. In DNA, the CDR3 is TGTGCCAGCAGCGTAGCCGGACCCAGCACTGAGCAGTTCTTC.

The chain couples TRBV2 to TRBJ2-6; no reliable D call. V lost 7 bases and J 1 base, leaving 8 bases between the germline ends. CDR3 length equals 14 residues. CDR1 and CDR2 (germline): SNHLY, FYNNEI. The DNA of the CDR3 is TGTGCCAGCATAAAGGAATCTGGGGCCAACGTCCTGACTTTC. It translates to CASIKESGANVLTF.

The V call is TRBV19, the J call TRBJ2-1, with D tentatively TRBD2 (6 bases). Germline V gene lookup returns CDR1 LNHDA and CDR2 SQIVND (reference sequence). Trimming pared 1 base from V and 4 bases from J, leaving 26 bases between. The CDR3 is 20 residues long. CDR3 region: CASSIVPAGRRLREYNEQFF. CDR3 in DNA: TGTGCCAGTAGTATAGTTCCAGCGGGTAGGAGACTCCGCGAGTACAATGAGCAGTTCTTC. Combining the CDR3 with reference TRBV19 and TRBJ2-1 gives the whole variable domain DGGITQSPKYLFRKEGQNVTLSCEQNLNHDAMYWYRQDPGQGLRLIYYSQIVNDFQKGDIAEGYSVSREKKESFPLTVTSAQKNPTAFYLCASSIVPAGRRLREYNEQFFGPGTRLTVL.

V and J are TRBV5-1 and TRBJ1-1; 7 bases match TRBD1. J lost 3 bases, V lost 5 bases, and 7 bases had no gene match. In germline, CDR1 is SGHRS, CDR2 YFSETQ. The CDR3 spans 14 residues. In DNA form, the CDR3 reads TGCGCCAGCAGTTTTCAGGGGGTAGACACTGAAGCTTTCTTT. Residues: CASSFQGVDTEAFF.

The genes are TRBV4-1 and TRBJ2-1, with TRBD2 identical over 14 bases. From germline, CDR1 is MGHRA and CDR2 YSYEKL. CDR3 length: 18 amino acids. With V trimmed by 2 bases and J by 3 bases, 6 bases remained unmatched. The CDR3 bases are TGCGCCAGCAGCCAACGGGGACTAGCGGGAGCGAACTACAATGAGCAGTTCTTC. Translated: CASSQRGLAGANYNEQFF.

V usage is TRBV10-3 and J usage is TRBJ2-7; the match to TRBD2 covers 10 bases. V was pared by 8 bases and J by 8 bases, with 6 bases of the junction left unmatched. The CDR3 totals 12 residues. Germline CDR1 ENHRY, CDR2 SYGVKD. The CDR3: CAIGGTSEQQYF. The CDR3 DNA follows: TGTGCCATCGGCGGGACTAGCGAACAGCAGTACTTC.

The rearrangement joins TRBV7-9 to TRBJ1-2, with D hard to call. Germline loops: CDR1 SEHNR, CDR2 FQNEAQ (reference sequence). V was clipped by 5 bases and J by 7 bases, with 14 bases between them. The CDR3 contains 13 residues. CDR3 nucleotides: TGTGCCAGCAGCCCCCGTGGACCGAGTGGCTACACCTTC. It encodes CASSPRGPSGYTF. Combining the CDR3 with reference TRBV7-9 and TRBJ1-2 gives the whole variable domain DTGVSQNPRHKITKRGQNVTFRCDPISEHNRLYWYRQTLGQGPEFLTYFQNEAQLEKSRLLSDRFSAERPKGSFSTLEIQRTEQGDSAMYLCASSPRGPSGYTFGSGTRLTVV.